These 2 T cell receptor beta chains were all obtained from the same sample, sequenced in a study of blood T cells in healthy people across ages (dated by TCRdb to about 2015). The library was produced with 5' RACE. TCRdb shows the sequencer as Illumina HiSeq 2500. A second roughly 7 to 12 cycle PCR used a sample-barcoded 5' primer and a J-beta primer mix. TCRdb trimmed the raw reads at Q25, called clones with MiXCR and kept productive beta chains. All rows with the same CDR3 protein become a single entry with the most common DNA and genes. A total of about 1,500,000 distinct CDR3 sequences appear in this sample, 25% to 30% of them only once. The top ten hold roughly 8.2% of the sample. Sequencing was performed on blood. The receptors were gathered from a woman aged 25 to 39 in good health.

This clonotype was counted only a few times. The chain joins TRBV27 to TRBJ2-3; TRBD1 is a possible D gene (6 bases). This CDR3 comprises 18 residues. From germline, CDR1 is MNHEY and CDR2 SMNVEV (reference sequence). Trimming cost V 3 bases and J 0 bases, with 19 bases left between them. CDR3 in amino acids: CASSFGGWGPSSTDTQYF. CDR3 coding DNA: TGTGCCAGCAGTTTTGGAGGTTGGGGGCCCTCTAGCACAGATACGCAGTATTTT.

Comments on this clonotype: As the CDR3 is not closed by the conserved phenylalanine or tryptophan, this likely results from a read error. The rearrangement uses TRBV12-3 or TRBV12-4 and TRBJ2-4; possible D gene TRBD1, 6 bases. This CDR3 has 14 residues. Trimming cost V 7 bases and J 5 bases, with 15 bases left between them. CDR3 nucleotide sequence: TGTGCCAGCACTATGCGAGGGGGTCAAAACATTCAGTACGTC. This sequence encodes CASTMRGGQNIQYV.